This is a list of T cell receptor beta chains from one sample in a study of blood T cell repertoires in COVID-19. Here immunoSEQ multiplex PCR was the method, and the copy in TCRdb shows in-frame clones only, minus some. The data show 210,000 or so clones, with roughly nine tenths seen just once and over 3% held by the top ten. The sequenced sample was PBMCs or T cells enriched from blood (not recorded which). These TCRs come from a woman aged 45-60 years in a cohort exposed to, infected with or recovered from COVID-19 (not recorded which). CDR3s include the opening cysteine and the closing phenylalanine or tryptophan. Fields, in order: D gene, clone size, V gene, J gene, CDR3 protein, CDR3 DNA. D genes are given only for firm matches. Part of the rows lack a size; the others show once, few, many or a class for expanded clones.

d_gene: -
abundance: -
v_gene: TRBV5-6
j_gene: TRBJ1-2
CDR3aa: CASSLAGGLGYTF
CDR3nt: TGTGCCAGCAGCTTGGCGGGGGGGTTGGGCTACACCTTC

d_gene: TRBD1
abundance: -
v_gene: TRBV7-6
j_gene: TRBJ2-7
CDR3aa: CASSLGDSSSYEQYF
CDR3nt: TGTGCCAGCAGCTTAGGGGACAGTTCCTCCTACGAGCAGTACTTC

d_gene: -
abundance: once
v_gene: TRBV4-2
j_gene: TRBJ2-1
CDR3aa: CASSQGGGHYNEQFF
CDR3nt: TGTGCCAGCAGCCAAGGAGGAGGGCACTACAATGAGCAGTTCTTC

d_gene: TRBD1
abundance: -
v_gene: TRBV6-1
j_gene: TRBJ1-2
CDR3aa: CASSEDRASRSGGYTF
CDR3nt: TGTGCCAGCAGTGAGGACAGGGCTTCCCGATCGGGTGGCTACACCTTC

d_gene: TRBD2
abundance: -
v_gene: TRBV7-9
j_gene: TRBJ2-2
CDR3aa: CASTDPGLAGALTKKYTGELFF
CDR3nt: TGTGCCAGCACCGATCCGGGACTAGCGGGGGCCCTGACCAAGAAATACACCGGGGAGCTGTTTTTT

d_gene: -
abundance: -
v_gene: TRBV7-3
j_gene: TRBJ1-1
CDR3aa: CASSSGGEAFF
CDR3nt: TGTGCCAGCAGCTCCGGCGGGGAAGCTTTCTTT

d_gene: TRBD1
abundance: once
v_gene: TRBV7-2
j_gene: TRBJ1-1
CDR3aa: CASTQSGGVRGSYAFF
CDR3nt: TGTGCCAGCACCCAGTCCGGCGGGGTCAGGGGGTCGTACGCTTTCTTT

d_gene: TRBD1
abundance: -
v_gene: TRBV5-8
j_gene: TRBJ1-6
CDR3aa: CASSWTGSNSPLHF
CDR3nt: TGTGCCAGCAGCTGGACAGGGTCCAATTCACCCCTCCACTTT

d_gene: -
abundance: -
v_gene: TRBV6-5
j_gene: TRBJ2-5
CDR3aa: CASKDLFQETQYF
CDR3nt: TGTGCCAGCAAGGACTTATTCCAAGAGACCCAGTACTTC

d_gene: -
abundance: -
v_gene: TRBV15
j_gene: TRBJ1-4
CDR3aa: CATSRAREEKLFF
CDR3nt: TGTGCCACCAGCAGAGCAAGGGAGGAAAAACTGTTTTTT

d_gene: -
abundance: -
v_gene: TRBV5-8
j_gene: TRBJ1-2
CDR3aa: CASSLKYGGGYTF
CDR3nt: TGTGCCAGCAGCTTGAAATACGGCGGTGGCTACACCTTC

d_gene: TRBD1
abundance: few
v_gene: TRBV29-1
j_gene: TRBJ1-1
CDR3aa: CSVGPGQGSIGTEAFF
CDR3nt: TGCAGCGTTGGACCGGGACAGGGGAGCATTGGGACTGAAGCTTTCTTT

d_gene: -
abundance: -
v_gene: TRBV7-8
j_gene: TRBJ1-5
CDR3aa: CASSLTGGYSNQPQHF
CDR3nt: TGTGCCAGCAGCTTAACCGGGGGGTATAGCAATCAGCCCCAGCATTTT

d_gene: -
abundance: once
v_gene: TRBV7-3
j_gene: TRBJ2-7
CDR3aa: CASSLTAPGNGHEQYF
CDR3nt: TGTGCCAGCAGCTTAACGGCGCCAGGGAATGGCCACGAGCAGTACTTC

d_gene: -
abundance: -
v_gene: TRBV6-1
j_gene: TRBJ1-1
CDR3aa: CASSGGRAAHGGTEAFF
CDR3nt: TGTGCCAGCAGTGGAGGGAGGGCAGCCCATGGGGGCACTGAAGCTTTCTTT

d_gene: TRBD1
abundance: -
v_gene: TRBV5-1
j_gene: TRBJ1-1
CDR3aa: CASSRTDRGNTEAFF
CDR3nt: TGCGCCAGCAGCCGTACCGACAGGGGGAACACTGAAGCTTTCTTT

d_gene: TRBD2
abundance: -
v_gene: TRBV3-1/TRBV3-2
j_gene: TRBJ2-1
CDR3aa: CASSQLKRGGSDEQFF
CDR3nt: TGTGCCAGCAGCCAACTGAAGCGGGGGGGTAGTGATGAGCAGTTCTTC

d_gene: -
abundance: -
v_gene: TRBV11-3
j_gene: TRBJ1-5
CDR3aa: CASSLGPPGCNSNQPQHF
CDR3nt: TGTGCCAGCAGCTTAGGTCCCCCGGGATGCAATAGCAATCAGCCCCAGCATTTT

d_gene: -
abundance: -
v_gene: TRBV27
j_gene: TRBJ2-1
CDR3aa: CASSDFADPYNEQFF
CDR3nt: TGTGCCAGCAGTGATTTCGCGGATCCCTACAATGAGCAGTTCTTC

d_gene: TRBD2
abundance: -
v_gene: TRBV6-4
j_gene: TRBJ2-1
CDR3aa: CASSDSWRGGSNEQFF
CDR3nt: TGTGCCAGCAGTGACTCTTGGCGGGGGGGTTCAAATGAGCAGTTCTTC

d_gene: TRBD1
abundance: -
v_gene: TRBV12-3/TRBV12-4
j_gene: TRBJ1-2
CDR3aa: CASNSGQGIGYTF
CDR3nt: TGTGCCAGCAATTCGGGACAGGGGATCGGCTACACCTTC

d_gene: TRBD1
abundance: -
v_gene: TRBV20-1
j_gene: TRBJ1-1
CDR3aa: CRGTGGEEAFF
CDR3nt: TGCAGGGGTACAGGGGGCGAAGAAGCTTTCTTT

d_gene: TRBD2
abundance: once
v_gene: TRBV9
j_gene: TRBJ2-7
CDR3aa: CASSVGSGGSYEQYF
CDR3nt: TGTGCCAGCAGCGTAGGATCGGGGGGCTCCTACGAGCAGTACTTC

d_gene: TRBD1
abundance: -
v_gene: TRBV6-4
j_gene: TRBJ2-7
CDR3aa: CASNHGQGGRNEQYF
CDR3nt: TGTGCCAGCAACCACGGACAGGGGGGGAGGAACGAGCAGTACTTC

d_gene: -
abundance: -
v_gene: TRBV29-1
j_gene: TRBJ2-2
CDR3aa: CSVEDSGQPLTGELFF
CDR3nt: TGCAGCGTTGAAGATTCGGGACAACCCCTTACCGGGGAGCTGTTTTTT

d_gene: TRBD1
abundance: -
v_gene: TRBV3-1/TRBV3-2
j_gene: TRBJ1-1
CDR3aa: CASRGSTGFTEAFF
CDR3nt: TGTGCCAGCAGGGGTTCGACAGGGTTCACTGAAGCTTTCTTT

d_gene: TRBD1
abundance: -
v_gene: TRBV5-6
j_gene: TRBJ1-4
CDR3aa: CASSLAWDRDEKLFF
CDR3nt: TGTGCCAGCAGCTTGGCCTGGGACAGGGATGAAAAACTGTTTTTT

d_gene: TRBD1
abundance: -
v_gene: TRBV7-2
j_gene: TRBJ1-1
CDR3aa: CASTPGQGRAFF
CDR3nt: TGTGCCAGCACCCCCGGACAGGGGAGAGCTTTCTTT

d_gene: TRBD1
abundance: -
v_gene: TRBV3-1/TRBV3-2
j_gene: TRBJ1-4
CDR3aa: CASSQRQGNEKLFF
CDR3nt: TGTGCCAGCAGCCAGAGACAGGGGAATGAAAAACTGTTTTTT

d_gene: TRBD2
abundance: -
v_gene: TRBV29-1
j_gene: TRBJ2-7
CDR3aa: CSVGEGGFFEQYF
CDR3nt: TGCAGCGTCGGGGAGGGAGGGTTTTTTGAGCAGTACTTC

d_gene: TRBD2
abundance: -
v_gene: TRBV2
j_gene: TRBJ2-3
CDR3aa: CASSELGTSGGVTDTQYF
CDR3nt: TGTGCCAGCAGTGAATTGGGGACTAGCGGGGGCGTGACAGATACGCAGTATTTT

d_gene: -
abundance: -
v_gene: TRBV5-8
j_gene: TRBJ2-7
CDR3aa: CASSSEIALFQGGTYEQYF
CDR3nt: TGTGCCAGCAGCTCGGAAATAGCTCTCTTCCAGGGGGGAACCTACGAGCAGTACTTC

d_gene: -
abundance: -
v_gene: TRBV11-3
j_gene: TRBJ2-2
CDR3aa: CASSFQAGELFF
CDR3nt: TGTGCCAGCAGCTTCCAGGCCGGGGAGCTGTTTTTT

d_gene: -
abundance: -
v_gene: TRBV2
j_gene: TRBJ2-2
CDR3aa: CATRREHTGELFF
CDR3nt: TGTGCCACCAGGAGGGAACACACCGGGGAGCTGTTTTTT

d_gene: -
abundance: -
v_gene: TRBV5-4
j_gene: TRBJ2-1
CDR3aa: CASSLFLASYNEQFF
CDR3nt: TGTGCCAGCAGCCTGTTCTTAGCGTCATACAATGAGCAGTTCTTC

d_gene: -
abundance: -
v_gene: TRBV7-3
j_gene: TRBJ2-3
CDR3aa: CASSLLASDTQYF
CDR3nt: TGTGCCAGCAGCTTATTGGCTTCAGATACGCAGTATTTT

d_gene: -
abundance: -
v_gene: TRBV19
j_gene: TRBJ2-7
CDR3aa: CASSYGLAFDGGQYF
CDR3nt: TGTGCCAGTAGCTACGGCCTAGCCTTCGACGGCGGGCAGTACTTC

d_gene: TRBD2
abundance: -
v_gene: TRBV7-2
j_gene: TRBJ2-1
CDR3aa: CASSLWTSGDPNEQFF
CDR3nt: TGTGCCAGCAGCCTGTGGACTAGCGGGGATCCCAATGAGCAGTTCTTC

d_gene: TRBD1
abundance: -
v_gene: TRBV18
j_gene: TRBJ2-7
CDR3aa: CASSLRQGEGEQYF
CDR3nt: TGTGCCAGCTCACTCCGACAGGGTGAGGGCGAGCAGTACTTC

d_gene: -
abundance: once
v_gene: TRBV20-1
j_gene: TRBJ1-5
CDR3aa: CSASREPSPHF
CDR3nt: TGCAGTGCTAGTAGGGAGCCTTCCCCGCATTTT

d_gene: -
abundance: -
v_gene: TRBV5-8
j_gene: TRBJ1-4
CDR3aa: CASSPGQGSFTNEKLFF
CDR3nt: TGTGCCAGCAGCCCCGGGCAGGGCAGTTTCACTAATGAAAAACTGTTTTTT

d_gene: -
abundance: -
v_gene: TRBV4-3
j_gene: TRBJ1-2
CDR3aa: CASSHSTENYGYTF
CDR3nt: TGCGCCAGCAGCCACTCGACAGAAAACTATGGCTACACCTTC

d_gene: TRBD1
abundance: -
v_gene: TRBV5-1
j_gene: TRBJ1-1
CDR3aa: CASSQDRGGTEAFF
CDR3nt: TGCGCCAGCAGCCAGGACAGGGGCGGGACTGAAGCTTTCTTT

d_gene: -
abundance: -
v_gene: TRBV21-1
j_gene: TRBJ1-1
CDR3aa: CASSTNCSQGVAFF
CDR3nt: TGTGCCAGCAGCACCAATTGCTCCCAGGGTGTAGCTTTCTTT

d_gene: -
abundance: -
v_gene: TRBV12-1
j_gene: TRBJ2-3
CDR3aa: CASSFAGTGFSDTQYF
CDR3nt: TGTGCCAGCAGCTTTGCAGGGACAGGGTTTTCAGATACGCAGTATTTT

d_gene: -
abundance: -
v_gene: TRBV12-3/TRBV12-4
j_gene: TRBJ1-1
CDR3aa: CASRPNQGTEAFF
CDR3nt: TGTGCCAGCAGGCCAAATCAGGGCACTGAAGCTTTCTTT

d_gene: TRBD1
abundance: -
v_gene: TRBV6-5
j_gene: TRBJ1-2
CDR3aa: CASTKGADYGYTF
CDR3nt: TGTGCCAGCACTAAGGGGGCTGATTATGGCTACACCTTC

d_gene: TRBD1
abundance: -
v_gene: TRBV20-1
j_gene: TRBJ1-2
CDR3aa: CRIGTERWDTF
CDR3nt: TGCAGGATCGGGACAGAACGCTGGGACACCTTC

d_gene: -
abundance: -
v_gene: TRBV30
j_gene: TRBJ1-1
CDR3aa: CAWSAGGNLNTEAFF
CDR3nt: TGTGCCTGGAGTGCCGGGGGGAATTTGAACACTGAAGCTTTCTTT

d_gene: -
abundance: -
v_gene: TRBV7-2
j_gene: TRBJ1-6
CDR3aa: CASSKGQGLPNSPLHF
CDR3nt: TGTGCCAGCAGCAAGGGACAAGGGCTCCCCAATTCACCCCTCCACTTT

d_gene: -
abundance: -
v_gene: TRBV30
j_gene: TRBJ1-5
CDR3aa: CAWGPPTANNQPQHF
CDR3nt: TGTGCCTGGGGTCCCCCGACAGCAAACAATCAGCCCCAGCATTTT

d_gene: TRBD1
abundance: -
v_gene: TRBV6-2/TRBV6-3
j_gene: TRBJ1-5
CDR3aa: CASSMQGAHQPQHF
CDR3nt: TGTGCCAGCAGCATGCAGGGGGCTCATCAGCCCCAGCATTTT

d_gene: -
abundance: -
v_gene: TRBV12-3/TRBV12-4
j_gene: TRBJ1-2
CDR3aa: CASSLSGWDGYTF
CDR3nt: TGTGCCAGCAGTTTATCAGGGTGGGATGGCTACACCTTC